This is a list of T cell receptor beta chains from one sample in a study of T-cell reconstitution after alpha-beta-depleted transplantation in children. TCRdb analysed the PCR reads with MiXCR anew, one entry per CDR3 protein. The table lists some 600,000 distinct CDR3 sequences, over 10% of them singletons. Sample: PBMCs, mostly from graft donor cells, taken 360 days after TCRalphabeta/CD19-depleted stem cell transplant. All receptors derive from a male patient aged 10-17 years who had a stem cell transplant for acute myeloid leukemia, so the T cells may come from the graft donor. Each CDR3 is given with its conserved first and last residue. Fields, in order: D gene, J gene, V gene, clone size, CDR3 protein, CDR3 DNA. A D gene is named only where the DNA matches it firmly. The size field is filled for only some rows; it gives once, few, many or a size class.

>TRBD2|TRBJ2-7|TRBV9|many
CASSVGTSGPYEQYF
TGTGCCAGCAGCGTAGGAACTAGCGGGCCCTACGAGCAGTACTTC
>TRBD2|TRBJ2-2|TRBV7-2|-
CASSSQTSGMGTGELFF
TGTGCCAGCAGCTCACAGACTAGCGGGATGGGAACCGGGGAGCTGTTTTTT
>-|TRBJ2-1|TRBV19|-
CASSTQRASSYNEQFF
TGTGCCAGTAGTACCCAGCGGGCGAGCTCCTACAATGAGCAGTTCTTC
>TRBD1|TRBJ2-1|TRBV20-1|few
CSASQGASGRGDEQFF
TGCAGTGCTTCACAGGGGGCAAGCGGGCGTGGAGATGAGCAGTTCTTC
>TRBD2|TRBJ2-7|TRBV11-2|-
CASSLSLGGSGGSSYEQYF
TGTGCCAGCAGCTTATCTCTTGGAGGTAGCGGGGGAAGCTCCTACGAGCAGTACTTC
>TRBD1|TRBJ1-4|TRBV5-1|few
CASSNRGASAEKLFF
TGCGCCAGCAGTAACAGGGGGGCCTCTGCTGAAAAACTGTTTTTT
>TRBD2|TRBJ2-2|TRBV29-1|-
CSVVLAGVGGELFF
TGCAGCGTTGTACTAGCGGGAGTTGGCGGGGAGCTGTTTTTT
>-|TRBJ2-5|TRBV18|few
CASSQAQETQYF
TGTGCCAGCTCACAGGCCCAAGAGACCCAGTACTTC
>-|TRBJ2-2|TRBV29-1|few
CSVPSVGTGELFF
TGCAGCGTCCCTTCAGTTGGCACCGGGGAGCTGTTTTTT
>-|TRBJ2-1|TRBV25-1|many
CASSESIGEGEQFF
TGTGCCAGCAGTGAAAGTATCGGGGAAGGTGAGCAGTTCTTC
>-|TRBJ1-1|TRBV5-1|few
CASSLEGVDTEAFF
TGCGCCAGCAGCTTGGAGGGGGTGGACACTGAAGCTTTCTTT
>TRBD2|TRBJ2-1|TRBV28|-
CASSLGREAAQRQFF
TGTGCCAGCAGTTTAGGGCGGGAGGCCGCTCAAAGGCAGTTCTTC
>-|TRBJ2-5|TRBV20-1|few
CSARVPLSGGETQYF
TGCAGTGCTAGAGTCCCTCTCAGCGGAGGGGAGACCCAGTACTTC
>TRBD2|TRBJ2-2|TRBV11-2|few
CASSLEWVAGGNTGELFF
TGTGCCAGCAGCTTAGAGTGGGTAGCGGGAGGGAACACCGGGGAGCTGTTTTTT
>TRBD2|TRBJ2-1|TRBV7-6|-
CASSLIRSTSGTNEQFF
TGTGCCAGCAGCCTAATTAGGTCCACTAGCGGGACCAATGAGCAGTTCTTC
>-|TRBJ1-1|TRBV29-1|-
CSVELGLMNTEAFF
TGCAGCGTTGAACTAGGGCTTATGAACACTGAAGCTTTCTTT
>TRBD2|TRBJ2-1|TRBV14|few
CASSQELAGSHNEQFF
TGTGCCAGCAGCCAAGAGCTAGCGGGAAGTCACAATGAGCAGTTCTTC
>-|TRBJ2-1|TRBV7-9|few
CASSPRGAHEQFF
TGTGCCAGCAGCCCAAGAGGGGCCCATGAGCAGTTCTTC
>-|TRBJ2-5|TRBV28|few
CASSFLMHPKETQYF
TGTGCCAGCAGTTTTCTCATGCACCCAAAAGAGACCCAGTACTTC
>-|TRBJ2-5|TRBV12-3/TRBV12-4|many
CASSLFGPETQYF
TGTGCCAGCAGCCTCTTTGGTCCGGAGACCCAGTACTTC
>TRBD2|TRBJ2-1|TRBV20-1|many
CSARDGLAGGPLSYNEQFF
TGCAGTGCTAGAGACGGGCTAGCGGGAGGGCCGCTGTCCTACAATGAGCAGTTCTTC